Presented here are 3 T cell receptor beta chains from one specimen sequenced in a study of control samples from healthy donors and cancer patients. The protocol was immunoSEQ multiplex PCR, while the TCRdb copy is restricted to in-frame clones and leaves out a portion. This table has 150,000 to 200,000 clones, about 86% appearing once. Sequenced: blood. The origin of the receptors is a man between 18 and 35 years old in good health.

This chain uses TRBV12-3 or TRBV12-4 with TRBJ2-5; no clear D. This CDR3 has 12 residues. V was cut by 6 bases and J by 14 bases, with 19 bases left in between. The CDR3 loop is CASSPAFQGLYF. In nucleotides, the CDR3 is TGTGCCAGCAGCCCAGCCTTTCAAGGGCTTTACTTC.

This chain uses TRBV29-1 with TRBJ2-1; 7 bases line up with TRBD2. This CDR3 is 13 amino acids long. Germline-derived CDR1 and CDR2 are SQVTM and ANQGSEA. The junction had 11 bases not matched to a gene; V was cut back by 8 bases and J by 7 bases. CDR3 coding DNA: TGCAGCTCCCTAGGGGCTAGCGGAAATGAGCAGTTCTTC. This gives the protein CSSLGASGNEQFF.

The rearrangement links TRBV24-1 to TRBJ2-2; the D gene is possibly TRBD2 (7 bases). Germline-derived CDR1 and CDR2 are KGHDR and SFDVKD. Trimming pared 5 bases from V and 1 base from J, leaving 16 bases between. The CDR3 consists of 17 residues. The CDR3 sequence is CATSGHRGALNTGELFF. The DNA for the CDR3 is TGTGCCACCAGTGGTCACCGGGGGGCCCTGAACACCGGGGAGCTGTTTTTT.